This T cell receptor (beta chain) derives from a study of blood T cell repertoires in COVID-19. Profiling relied on immunoSEQ multiplex PCR, and the TCRdb table lists in-frame clones only, not all of them. The sample contains 230,000 or so clones, more than 65% of which appear only once. V shed 5 bases, J shed 5 bases, and the junction held 9 bases outside the gene matches. Per the germline V gene, CDR1 is LNHDA and CDR2 is SQIVND (reference sequence). The CDR3 loop spans 14 amino acids. The sequence was collected from a man in his forties or fifties who had recovered from COVID-19. V and J are TRBV19 and TRBJ2-7; 7 bases line up with TRBD2. Material: PBMCs or T cells enriched from blood (not recorded which). The CDR3, as DNA: TGTGCCAGTAGTCCTCTGGCGGGGGAGCACGAGCAGTACTTC. This gives the protein CASSPLAGEHEQYF.